The 32 T cell receptor beta chains in this list originate from one sample, sequenced in a study of T cell changes during pregnancy in multiple sclerosis. Measured with immunoSEQ multiplex PCR; TCRdb has only the in-frame clones, and not every one. The sample holds roughly 30,000 clones; roughly 91% are singletons and the top ten take around 0.43%. This specimen was CD4+ T cells from peripheral blood mononuclear cells, taken in the second trimester of pregnancy. These receptors came from a female donor with multiple sclerosis, enrolled in a pregnancy study.

The chain has TRBV6-6 and TRBJ2-7; a possible D gene is TRBD2 (6 bases). The CDR3 totals 12 residues. Germline-derived CDR1 and CDR2 are MNHNY and SVGAGI (reference sequence). V gave up 6 bases and J gave up 6 bases, with 12 bases separating them. This CDR3 is CASRLDGGEQYF. For the CDR3, the DNA is TGTGCCAGCAGATTAGACGGGGGCGAGCAGTACTTC.

The chain uses TRBV10-2 and TRBJ1-1; D might be TRBD1 (6 bases). The V end was cut by 3 bases, the J end by 9 bases, with 11 bases between. CDR1 WSHSY and CDR2 SAAADI come from the germline V gene. CDR3 length: 12 residues. CDR3 protein: CASSDSGTQAFF. CDR3 DNA sequence: TGCGCCAGCAGTGATTCGGGGACACAAGCTTTCTTT.

The chain recombines TRBV5-4 with TRBJ1-1; 8 bases line up with TRBD1. The CDR3 is 15 residues long. Trimming took 0 bases from V and 4 from J; bases not matched to a gene: 5. Per germline, CDR1 SGHNT and CDR2 YYREEE (reference sequence). This chain's CDR3 is CASSLAGGLSTEAFF. CDR3 bases: TGTGCCAGCAGCTTGGCAGGGGGCTTGAGCACTGAAGCTTTCTTT.

The chain joins TRBV7-3 to TRBJ2-1; 7 bases line up with TRBD1. The V gene's germline CDR1 is SGHTA and CDR2 FQGTGA. The CDR3 is 15 residues long. The V segment lost 4 bases and the J segment 9 bases; nucleotides outside the gene matches: 12. The CDR3 DNA follows: TGTGCCAGCAGCTCAAGACAGGGCTCCTACGCTGAGCAGTTCTTC. This sequence encodes CASSSRQGSYAEQFF. The full variable domain, completed using reference TRBV7-3 and TRBJ2-1, is GAGVSQTPSNKVTEKGKYVELRCDPISGHTALYWYRQSLGQGPEFLIYFQGTGAADDSGLPNDRFFAVRPEGSVSTLKIQRTERGDSAVYLCASSSRQGSYAEQFFGPGTRLTVL.

This sequence joins TRBV5-1 and TRBJ1-2; 9 nucleotides align to TRBD1. The CDR3 sequence is 15 residues long. Trimming at V came to 4 bases and at J to 2 bases, leaving 6 bases not matched to a gene. Germline CDR1 is SGHRS and CDR2 is YFSETQ. DNA of the CDR3: TGCGCCAGCAGCCCGGGGGACAGGGTGAACTATGGCTACACCTTC. Translation gives CASSPGDRVNYGYTF.

The V gene is TRBV5-1, the J gene TRBJ2-1, with TRBD2 identical over 10 bases. Looked up from germline, CDR1 is SGHRS and CDR2 is YFSETQ. V dropped 2 bases and J dropped 4; count of bases not matched to a gene: 3. This CDR3 comprises 15 residues. The CDR3 loop reads CASSFGTSVYNEQFF. The CDR3 region has the DNA TGCGCCAGCAGCTTCGGGACTAGCGTATACAATGAGCAGTTCTTC.

CDR3 nucleotides: TGTGCCAGACGGGGCAATCAGCCCCAGCATTTT. This sequence encodes CARRGNQPQHF. The gene calls are TRBV7-6 and TRBJ1-5; D gene ambiguous. The CDR3 runs 11 residues. The germline V and J ends were trimmed by 9 bases and 2 bases, with 5 bases remaining between them. The germline V gene has CDR1 SGHVS and CDR2 FNYEAQ. Supplemented by reference TRBV7-6 and TRBJ1-5, the full variable domain reads GAGVSQSPRYKVTKRGQDVALRCDPISGHVSLYWYRQALGQGPEFLTYFNYEAQQDKSGLPNDRFSAERPEGSISTLTIQRTEQRDSAMYRCARRGNQPQHFGDGTRLSIL.

J is TRBJ2-7 and V is TRBV29-1; maybe TRBD1 (6 bases). V dropped 4 bases and J dropped 1 base, with 14 bases sitting between them. The CDR3 sequence is 14 residues long. Germline V lookup: CDR1 SQVTM, CDR2 ANQGSEA. For the CDR3, the DNA is TGCAGCGTTGGCCAGGGGATAAGGTCCTACGAGCAGTACTTC. It codes for CSVGQGIRSYEQYF.

The chain couples TRBV27 to TRBJ2-5, with TRBD2 identical over 8 bases. J lost 6 bases, V lost 5 bases, and 14 bases had no gene match. This CDR3 comprises 16 residues. CDR1 MNHEY and CDR2 SMNVEV come from the germline V gene (reference sequence). This CDR3 is CASSALGLADGKTQYF. The CDR3 DNA reads TGTGCCAGCAGTGCCTTAGGACTAGCTGACGGAAAGACCCAGTACTTC.

This chain joins TRBV27 and TRBJ1-1, with 9 bases lining up with TRBD1. CDR3 length: 18 residues. Losses at the gene ends were 8 bases for V and 5 bases for J; bases not matched to a gene: 21. The germline V gene has CDR1 MNHEY and CDR2 SMNVEV (reference sequence). The CDR3 loop is CASSIVSPYRDRATEAFF. CDR3 bases: TGTGCCAGCTCGATTGTATCGCCGTATAGGGACAGGGCTACTGAAGCTTTCTTT.

The chain recombines TRBV14 with TRBJ2-7; 10 nucleotides align to TRBD2. The CDR3 runs to 15 residues. V lost 4 bases, J lost 8 bases, and 11 bases stayed unmatched. Per the germline V gene, CDR1 is SGHDN and CDR2 is FVKESK. The DNA for the CDR3 is TGTGCCAGCAGCCGATCCGGGACTAGCGTCGGCAAGCAGTACTTC. This encodes CASSRSGTSVGKQYF.

V and J are TRBV4-1 and TRBJ2-5; 8 bases line up with TRBD2. Unmatched junction bases numbered 2, after V lost 1 base and J lost 1 base. The germline gives CDR1 MGHRA, CDR2 YSYEKL. CDR3 length: 15 amino acids. CDR3 nucleotides: TGCGCCAGCAGCCAAGCGACTAGCGCCCAAGAGACCCAGTACTTC. Translated, it gives CASSQATSAQETQYF.

The chain links TRBV9 to TRBJ2-3; possibly TRBD1 for D (5 bases). Trimming stripped 0 bases from V and 2 bases from J, with 13 bases between. This CDR3 spans 16 amino acids. Germline CDR1 is SGDLS and CDR2 is YYNGEE. The chain's CDR3 is CASSVAEGAITDTQYF. Written as DNA, the CDR3 is TGTGCCAGCAGCGTAGCCGAAGGGGCCATCACAGATACGCAGTATTTT.

The chain is built from TRBV6-5 and TRBJ2-7, with TRBD2 as a possible D gene (6 bases). The V gene lost 7 bases and the J gene lost 2 bases, with 12 bases spanning the gap. Germline lookup yields CDR1 MNHEY and CDR2 SVGAGI. This CDR3 has 13 amino acids. CDR3 bases: TGTGCCAGCACAAAGCCGGGGGCCTACGAGCAGTACTTC. This gives the protein CASTKPGAYEQYF.

In DNA, the CDR3 is TGTGCCTGGGGTAAAGCGGGGGGGGTTAGCATTCAGTACTTC. It codes for CAWGKAGGVSIQYF. The gene calls are TRBV30 and TRBJ2-4, with 10 positions matching TRBD2. The germline V gene has CDR1 GTSNPN and CDR2 SVGIG (reference sequence). The CDR3 totals 14 residues. Trimming cost V 5 bases and J 9 bases; bases outside gene matches: 10.

This rearrangement joins TRBV4-1 to TRBJ2-3; the D gene is possibly TRBD2 (5 bases). CDR3 length equals 17 residues. Germline V lookup: CDR1 MGHRA, CDR2 YSYEKL. V was pared by 1 base and J by 1 base, with 15 bases between. The CDR3 DNA is TGCGCCAGCAGCCAAGTGGGAACGGGAAGGGGCACAGATACGCAGTATTTT. Translation: CASSQVGTGRGTDTQYF.

The chain recombines TRBV11-2 with TRBJ1-4; D ambiguous. V lost 2 bases, J lost 0 bases, and 13 bases lay in between. The CDR3 runs 17 residues. Germline CDR1 and CDR2: SGHAT and FQNNGV. CDR3 nucleotides: TGTGCCAGCAGCTTAAATGTCGAGGAGGCAACTAATGAAAAACTGTTTTTT. This gives the protein CASSLNVEEATNEKLFF.

V gene TRBV28 combines with J gene TRBJ2-7, with 8 positions matching TRBD1. In germline, CDR1 is MDHEN, CDR2 SYDVKM. Trimming cost V 2 bases and J 7 bases; bases outside gene matches: 10. The CDR3 totals 15 residues. CDR3 sequence reads: CASSLAQGVPWEQYF. DNA for the CDR3: TGTGCCAGCAGTTTAGCACAGGGGGTCCCGTGGGAGCAGTACTTC.

This chain joins TRBV30 and TRBJ2-7, with D possibly matching TRBD2 (6 bases). In germline, CDR1 is GTSNPN, CDR2 SVGIG (reference sequence). This CDR3 is built from 15 residues. V was pared by 0 bases and J by 6 bases, with 18 bases between. CDR3 region: CAWSVRGRTPFEQYF. The DNA of the CDR3 is TGTGCCTGGAGTGTGCGGGGACGGACGCCCTTCGAGCAGTACTTC.

The chain joins TRBV7-8 to TRBJ1-1, with 8 bases aligning to TRBD1. The CDR3 totals 15 residues. Germline CDR1 reads SGHVS; CDR2 reads FQNEAQ. Trimming removed 5 bases from V and 2 bases from J; junction bases left unmatched: 7. The CDR3, as DNA: TGTGCCAGCAGCACCGGACAGGGCGCCAACACTGAAGCTTTCTTT. The encoded protein is CASSTGQGANTEAFF.

The chain combines TRBV15 with TRBJ1-5, with D possibly matching TRBD1 (5 bases). This CDR3 has 17 residues. Trimming left V 0 bases short and J 1 base short, with 13 bases between. Germline CDR1 LNHNV, CDR2 YYDKDF (reference sequence). The CDR3 loop is CATSRDPRERSNQPQHF. CDR3 sequence (DNA): TGTGCCACCAGCAGAGACCCCAGGGAAAGGAGCAATCAGCCCCAGCATTTT.

The chain couples TRBV13 to TRBJ2-7, with 8 nucleotides matching TRBD1. The V and J ends lost 8 bases and 3 bases, in that order; junction bases with no gene match: 3. Germline-derived CDR1 and CDR2 are PRHDT and FYEKMQ (reference sequence). The CDR3 sequence is 12 residues long. The CDR3 DNA follows: TGTGCCAGCGGACAGGGCGTCTACGAGCAGTACTTC. This translates into CASGQGVYEQYF.

The CDR3 DNA reads as TGTGCCAGCAGACTAGCGGGAGTAAACGAGCAGTACTTC. Protein product: CASRLAGVNEQYF. The V gene is TRBV7-2, the J gene TRBJ2-7, with 11 bases aligning to TRBD2. CDR3 length: 13 amino acids. Germline-derived CDR1 and CDR2 are SGHTA and FQGNSA. After removal of 6 bases from V and 5 bases from J, the junction contained 3 bases not matched to a gene. Based on the CDR3 plus reference TRBV7-2 and TRBJ2-7, the full variable domain is GAGVSQSPSNKVTEKGKDVELRCDPISGHTALYWYRQSLGQGLEFLIYFQGNSAPDKSGLPSDRFSAERTGGSVSTLTIQRTQQEDSAVYLCASRLAGVNEQYFGPGTRLTVT.

This rearrangement joins TRBV5-4 to TRBJ2-5; maybe TRBD2 (7 bases). The CDR3 runs to 18 residues. The germline V and J ends were trimmed by 0 bases and 4 bases, with 22 bases remaining between them. The germline CDR1 and CDR2 sequences are SGHNT and YYREEE (reference sequence). In nucleotides, the CDR3 is TGTGCCAGCAGCTTGGCCGGGACAAGTCCCTGGGGGGGAGAGACCCAGTACTTC. Amino acid sequence: CASSLAGTSPWGGETQYF.

The chain recombines TRBV5-4 with TRBJ2-6, with 9 bases that match TRBD1. The CDR3 runs to 17 residues. J was trimmed by 4 bases and V by 0 bases; bases with no gene match: 5. From germline, CDR1 is SGHNT and CDR2 YYREEE (reference sequence). The CDR3: CASSLGGQGSGANVLTF. The CDR3 DNA sequence: TGTGCCAGCAGCTTGGGAGGACAGGGGTCCGGGGCCAACGTCCTGACTTTC.

This clone was found once. The chain carries TRBV28 and TRBJ2-6; D might be TRBD1 (6 bases). Trimming shortened V by 1 base and J by 2 bases, and 9 bases separated the two germline ends. The CDR3 is 16 amino acids. Germline CDR1 and CDR2: MDHEN and SYDVKM. The CDR3 loop is CASSLFRGTGANVLTF. CDR3 nucleotides: TGTGCCAGCAGTTTATTCAGGGGAACTGGGGCCAACGTCCTGACTTTC.

The chain employs TRBV30 and TRBJ1-2, with D perhaps TRBD1 (5 bases). The CDR3 spans 12 residues. Trimming pared 0 bases from V and 8 bases from J, leaving 10 bases between. Germline CDR1 and CDR2: GTSNPN and SVGIG (reference sequence). As DNA, the CDR3 is TGTGCCTGGAGTGTATGGGGGGAGGGCTACACCTTC. Its protein product is CAWSVWGEGYTF.

V is TRBV11-2 and J is TRBJ2-5; a possible D gene is TRBD2 (5 bases). This CDR3 is 17 amino acids long. V was shortened by 10 bases and J by 2 bases, with 26 bases between the two germline ends. Per the germline V gene, CDR1 is SGHAT and CDR2 is FQNNGV. CDR3 DNA: TGTGCCACCTCCGCAGTACTAGGGTTTTTTTCTCAAGAGACCCAGTACTTC. Translated: CATSAVLGFFSQETQYF.

This chain joins TRBV5-5 and TRBJ2-1; 7 bases map to TRBD2. V gave up 1 base and J gave up 9 bases; unmatched junction bases: 10. The CDR3 loop spans 15 amino acids. Germline loops: CDR1 SGHKS, CDR2 YYEKEE (reference sequence). DNA of the CDR3: TGTGCCAGCAGCTTGCGAACTAGCGTTATCAGTGAGCAGTTCTTC. Amino acid sequence: CASSLRTSVISEQFF.

This sequence joins TRBV11-2 and TRBJ2-1, with 7 bases matching TRBD2. The CDR3 has 15 amino acids. The V segment lost 5 bases and the J segment 8 bases; nucleotides outside the gene matches: 12. The germline V gene has CDR1 SGHAT and CDR2 FQNNGV. The CDR3 loop reads CASSLPRGSGHEQFF. CDR3 DNA sequence: TGTGCCAGCAGCCTCCCCCGGGGTAGCGGGCATGAGCAGTTCTTC.

This rearrangement joins TRBV11-2 to TRBJ2-7; 10 bases agree with TRBD2. CDR1 and CDR2 from the germline V gene are SGHAT and FQNNGV. Unmatched junction bases numbered 7, after V lost 0 bases and J lost 8 bases. The CDR3 runs to 15 residues. The CDR3 DNA sequence: TGTGCCAGCAGCTTAGATCTACTAGCGGGATCCAAGCAGTACTTC. This gives the protein CASSLDLLAGSKQYF.

The V gene is TRBV9, the J gene TRBJ2-7; TRBD1 is a possible D gene (6 bases). The CDR3 spans 13 residues. The V and J ends lost 5 bases and 3 bases respectively, with 12 bases between them. Germline V lookup: CDR1 SGDLS, CDR2 YYNGEE. CDR3 protein: CASSLGQNYEQYF. The CDR3 region has the DNA TGTGCCAGCAGTCTTGGACAGAACTACGAGCAGTACTTC. Full variable domain (missing parts from reference TRBV9 and TRBJ2-7): DSGVTQTPKHLITATGQRVTLRCSPRSGDLSVYWYQQSLDQGLQFLIQYYNGEERAKGNILERFSAQQFPDLHSELNLSSLELGDSALYFCASSLGQNYEQYFGPGTRLTVT.